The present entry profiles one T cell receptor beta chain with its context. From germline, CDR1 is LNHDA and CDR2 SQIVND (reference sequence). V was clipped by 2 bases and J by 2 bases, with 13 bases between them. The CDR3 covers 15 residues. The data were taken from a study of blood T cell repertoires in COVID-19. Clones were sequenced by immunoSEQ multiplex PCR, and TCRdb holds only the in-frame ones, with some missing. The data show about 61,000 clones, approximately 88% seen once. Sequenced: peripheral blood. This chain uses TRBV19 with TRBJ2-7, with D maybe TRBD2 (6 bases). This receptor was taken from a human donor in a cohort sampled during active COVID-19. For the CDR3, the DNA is TGTGCCAGTAGTATATCCTTTCTAGCGACCTACGAGCAGTACTTC. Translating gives CASSISFLATYEQYF.